This T cell receptor beta chain was obtained from a study of OX40 agonist ivuxolimab in advanced cancers. Study in general: Those treated in dose escalation had hepatocellular carcinoma, melanoma, renal cell cancer or head and neck cancer. Having had anti-PD-1, anti-PD-L1 or anti-CTLA-4 therapy before was allowed, and approximately 40% had some.

Study conclusions and caveats: It was not determined which antigens were specifically recognized by the peripheral T cells that had undergone clonal expansion. Low normalized clonal expansion also occurred in some nonresponding patients.

V lost 1 base and J 1 base, leaving 12 bases between the germline ends. Germline V gives CDR1 SGHAT, CDR2 FQNNGV. The CDR3 is 16 amino acids. Clones were sequenced by immunoSEQ multiplex PCR, and TCRdb holds only the in-frame ones, with some missing. Of about 54,000 clones listed, more than 85% were seen once; the top ten hold roughly 1.5%. To note about this clone: Its antigen is currently unknown.

The receptor's source is an adult with an advanced solid tumor such as melanoma, head and neck, liver or kidney cancer. The sample in question was CD4+ or CD8+ T cells sorted from blood, obtained in a trial of the OX40 agonist ivuxolimab. The chain employs TRBV11-2 and TRBJ2-3; D is uncertain. This CDR3 is CASSLAPSGGTDTQYF. Here the CDR3 DNA reads TGTGCCAGCAGCTTAGCTCCAAGTGGGGGCACAGATACGCAGTATTTT.